This T cell receptor (beta chain) was identified during a study of lymphopenia after photon versus proton radiotherapy (dated by TCRdb to between 2018 and 2021). About the full investigation: The immunological effects of photon versus proton radiation therapy were compared in patients with gastrointestinal tumors who developed high-grade lymphopenia. The cohort comprised under 25 patients with gastrointestinal tumors who received either photon or proton therapy and then developed lymphopenia. The goal of the study was to describe how the two radiation modalities differ in their effects on the immune system. Broader findings and caveats from the paper: Across the cohort, an inverse correlation was found between a larger post-nadir drop in TCR diversity and overall survival time among patients who died. After the lymphocyte count nadir, photon-treated repertoires showed oligoclonal expansion, especially of CD8+ Temra cells, which drove the drop in diversity. The survival association was assessed only in patients who died, and better survival with proton therapy was presented by the authors as a possibility rather than a demonstrated result. Proton-treated patients stayed relatively stable during treatment, while photon-treated patients lost naive T cells and TCR diversity and gained effector/memory populations.

About this clone: Its antigen is not yet known. No base qualities exist here, and no much larger clone lies one base off it.

The CDR3 measures 14 amino acids from cysteine to phenylalanine. CDR3 DNA is the only sequence kept; it has 42 bases, read in frame from the first base. Compared with germline, V lacks 4 bases and J lacks 4 bases; bases without a gene match: 5. The germline V gene encodes CDR1 SGHAT and CDR2 FQNNGV. Library preparation was by the immunoSEQ multiplex PCR assay. T cell repertoires were profiled by deep sequencing of rearranged TCR beta loci, alongside multiparametric flow cytometry. This immuneACCESS table, as held by TCRdb, lists in-frame sequences with V and J called but not all clones. Of the missing ones, under half trace to an unresolved V gene in checked studies; the others have no known cause. This sample has 83,000 or so clones in its table, and 80% to 90% of those were observed once. Clones ranked in the top ten supply under 1.5% of the sample.

This clonotype originated in a man aged 60 to 75 with pancreatic cancer. This specimen consisted of peripheral blood, obtained from a patient treated with proton-based radiotherapy. The sequence is built from TRBV11-2 and TRBJ2-7, with 9 bases aligning to TRBD2. CDR3 loop: CASSYGTSSYEQYF. The DNA reads TGTGCCAGCAGCTATGGGACTAGCTCGTACGAGCAGTACTTC. The full variable domain, completed from the reference TRBV11-2 and TRBJ2-7 proteins outside the CDR3, reads EAGVAQSPRYKIIEKRQSVAFWCNPISGHATLYWYQQILGQGPKLLIQFQNNGVVDDSQLPKDRFSAERLKGVDSTLKIQPAKLEDSAVYLCASSYGTSSYEQYFGPGTRLTVT.